This TCR beta chain came from a study of T cell responses to AZD1222 COVID-19 vaccine. This clone was recorded once. The target antigen is unknown. Other nucleotide sequences in the sample specify the same CDR3. Some clones are missing from TCRdb's copy, which holds only in-frame ones; the method was immunoSEQ multiplex PCR. The sample has some 81,000 clones; 70% to 90% are singletons. Broader study findings: Donors skewed white British and female; clonal diversity was possibly underestimated.

Here the sequenced sample was peripheral blood, taken 28 days after the second AZD1222 dose. The clonotype originates from an adult who received the AZD1222 COVID-19 vaccine.

DNA of the CDR3: TGTGCCAGCAGCTTAGGCAATGAGCAGTTCTTC. Amino acid sequence: CASSLGNEQFF. The chain employs TRBV7-3 and TRBJ2-1; D is undetermined. CDR1 and CDR2 from the germline V gene are SGHTA and FQGTGA. V lost 2 bases, J lost 6 bases, and 2 bases lay in between. The CDR3 totals 11 residues.